This T cell receptor beta chain derives from a study of regulatory T cells in long-lasting Graves disease (dated by TCRdb to the early 2020s). About the study as a whole: To count as having persistent Graves' disease, a patient had to have received antithyroid drug treatment for over 5 years with TSH receptor autoantibodies remaining persistently positive. In the clinical cohort, patients with persistent Graves' disease had used antithyroid drugs for an average of roughly 10 years. Persistent Graves' disease patients were compared with newly diagnosed Graves' disease patients by peripheral blood TCR sequencing and RNA sequencing. A total of 33 samples underwent TCR sequencing, from about 13 patients with persistent Graves' disease and around 20 patients with newly diagnosed Graves' disease. The study was registered as a clinical trial and conducted in China. Points the paper makes about the study in general: The authors noted that the small sample size was a limitation that may lower accuracy. TRBV28, TRBJ1-2 and TRBJ2-5 were preferentially used in persistent disease, while TRBV20-1 and TRBJ2-1 were favored in newly diagnosed disease. Compared with newly diagnosed patients, persistent Graves' disease patients had lower TCR Shannon entropy and fewer highly expanded clones, which suggests clonal expansion. Only peripheral blood was studied, because thyroid tissue, the primary lesion, was inaccessible. A larger number of public clonotypes was shared among persistent patients (more than 2,500) than among newly diagnosed patients (more than 850). Only the TCR beta chain was sequenced and analyzed.

The method was multiplex PCR. The instrument was an Illumina HiSeq 4000. CDR3 regions were amplified by Arm-PCR with iRepertoire HTBI primers to construct TCR beta libraries. PCR products were gel purified before sequencing. Per the authors' processing: Gene usage analysis of CDR3 amino acid clonotypes used the approximately 62 TRBV and about 13 TRBJ segments found across samples. COPE and FqMerger were used to merge the filtered high-quality paired reads into contigs. BLAST was used to align contigs to IMGT TRBV, TRBD and TRBJ reference genes, with CDR3 defined following IMGT. Highly expanded clones were defined as clonotypes with a frequency above 0.1%. Repertoire diversity was measured by Shannon entropy, and V-J evenness by the Gini coefficient. A clonotype found in more than one individual was treated as public. TCRdb ran its own pipeline on the public reads, namely fastp trimming at Q25 and MiXCR clone calling, and kept in-frame beta chains. Under each unique CDR3 protein, matching rows form one entry showing the most common genes and DNA. The V and J calls were determined by TCRdb, not by the authors. A total of 350,000 to 450,000 distinct CDR3 sequences appear in this sample, approximately 22% of them only once. 13% to 15% of the sample is in the top ten clones.

Turning to this clonotype: It lacks a known antigen. There are no base qualities to consult, and no much larger clone falls within one base.

A distance of 6 bases separates the germline ends of V and J, which lose 4 bases and 2 bases respectively. The CDR3, from cysteine to phenylalanine, totals 12 residues. Only the CDR3 DNA stays, 36 bases, in frame from base 1. CDR1 SGHAT and CDR2 FQNNGV were looked up in the germline V gene. What this sample's time point label stands for: persistent/refractory GD, antithyroid drugs over 5 years with positive TRAb. For both TCR sequencing and RNA sequencing, RNA was extracted from PBMCs using TRIzol. The diagnosis of Graves' disease followed American Thyroid Association guidelines. Patients were recruited from an endocrinology department in Xi'an, China. From each patient, roughly 9 milliliters of peripheral blood was collected into an EDTA anticoagulant tube. PBMCs were isolated by Ficoll Paque Plus density gradient separation without further T cell sorting. An Agilent 2100 Bioanalyzer and agarose gel were used to check RNA quality, while a NanoDrop 2000 measured RNA concentration.

The chain joins TRBV11-2 to TRBJ2-7, with no confident D gene call. The sequencing used peripheral blood mononuclear cells (PBMCs), collected when the disease was refractory, from a patient treated with antithyroid drugs. This receptor was taken from a female donor with Graves disease. The encoded CDR3 is CASSWITYEQYF. The nucleotide sequence is TGTGCCAGCAGCTGGATAACCTACGAGCAGTACTTC. The CDR3 plus the reference TRBV11-2 and TRBJ2-7 genes for the other parts give the full variable domain: EAGVAQSPRYKIIEKRQSVAFWCNPISGHATLYWYQQILGQGPKLLIQFQNNGVVDDSQLPKDRFSAERLKGVDSTLKIQPAKLEDSAVYLCASSWITYEQYFGPGTRLTVT.